This record covers a single T cell receptor (beta chain). Its specific antigen is unknown. No qualities accompany the bases; no much larger clone lies one base away. This entry belongs to a study of T cells in Graves' hyperthyroidism and ophthalmopathy (dated by TCRdb to the late 2010s). For context, the study as a whole: Peripheral blood samples were taken at initial diagnosis, before any treatment was given. TCR V-J signatures able to tell the groups apart were searched for in a discovery cohort of 90 to 100 patients, of whom more than 40 had Graves' ophthalmopathy and 57 had stable Graves' hyperthyroidism. An independent validation cohort of 18 to 20 hyperthyroidism patients and approximately 17 patients who later progressed to ophthalmopathy tested prospective prediction of ophthalmopathy. The approximately 90 discovery patients were divided at random into training and test sets in a 7:3 ratio. Thyroid tissue and blood T-cell repertoires from about 6 Graves' hyperthyroidism patients were also compared in the study. Once sampling was done, hyperthyroidism patients were given methimazole at a starting dose of 30 mg daily, whereas ophthalmopathy patients were given high-dose intravenous methylprednisolone. The paper describes TCR Vbeta CDR3 sequencing of fewer than 150 peripheral blood samples, made up of about 40 ophthalmopathy patients, around 78 hyperthyroidism patients and about 17 progressor patients.

The CDR3 contains 13 residues, cysteine and phenylalanine counted. Only CDR3 DNA remains: 39 bases, in frame from the first base. V and J are truncated by 0 bases and 5 bases respectively, leaving an intervening sequence of 5 bases. The germline V gene (reference sequence) provides CDR1 WNHNN and CDR2 SYGVQD. Results the study describes overall, beyond this receptor: No statistical method was used to set the sample size in advance, and investigators knew the group allocation. A model built on a 13 V-J signature distinguished ophthalmopathy from stable hyperthyroidism, reaching approximately 89% sensitivity and about 81% specificity in cross-validation and 80%/75% in testing. During validation, the model predicted progression to ophthalmopathy a median of approximately 6 months ahead of onset, with roughly 65% sensitivity and about 72% specificity. Most expanded thyroid clonotypes (frequency above 0.001) were also found in blood, which suggests that blood repertoires may mirror thyroid immune responses.

Amplification of TCR beta CDR3 regions was carried out from RNA transcripts. A first-round RT-PCR of the TCR CDR3 used the HTBI primer set with the Qiagen OneStep RT-PCR kit. Libraries were constructed in a second round of multiplex PCR, after which size selection and purification were carried out. Libraries were sequenced paired-end with 100 bp reads on an Illumina HiSeq2000. For the original study's pipeline: SOAPnuke was used to process the raw data, with reads discarded if the reads contained adapters or uncalled bases, had a mean Phred below 15, or lacked an exact constant-primer or identifier match. High-quality paired reads were merged using COPE v1.2.5, and each unique nucleotide sequence was defined as a clonotype. Clonotypes were aligned to IMGT TRBV, TRBD and TRBJ reference segments using MiTCR v1.1. The analysis was restricted to V-J combinations with a frequency above 0.0001, which together covered 99% to 99.2% of the repertoires. A TCS score was defined as the ratio between F50 (clonal expansion) and ExV (chaos), using BLOSUM62-based TCRdist between CDR3 peptides within each V-J. Welch's t-statistics and random forest reduced several hundred V-J features to 13, which were used in a naive Bayes classifier (R e1071). TCRdb itself trimmed the public reads at Q25 with fastp, ran MiXCR and retained productive beta chains. For every CDR3 protein sequence, its rows merge into one entry that carries the most common genes and DNA. TCRdb assigned the V and J calls; the authors' analysis was not used. The sample table records 660,000 or so distinct CDR3 sequences; around 21% of these occur just once. In total, the top ten clones hold 30% to 40% of the sample.

In the ophthalmopathy patients, disease was moderately to severely active, with a Clinical Activity Score of 3 or more, a NOSPECS grade of 4 or more, and a duration of less than 3 months. The study excluded patients with uncontrolled infections, other autoimmune diseases, pregnancy or lactation. Diagnoses were based on clinical symptoms, serum thyroxine and TRAb, thyroid ultrasound and orbital computed tomography. PBMCs were isolated from 10 ml of fresh peripheral blood by Ficoll-Paque density gradient centrifugation. Total RNA was extracted using Trizol reagent, and RNA quality was assessed on an Agilent 2100 Bioanalyzer.

Sequencing was carried out using blood. This sequence originates from a man aged 25 to 40 with Graves' ophthalmopathy. The rearrangement combines TRBV10-1 with TRBJ1-5; the D gene cannot be resolved reliably. The CDR3 region has the sequence CASSESQDQPQHF. Here is the DNA: TGCGCCAGCAGTGAGTCTCAGGATCAGCCCCAGCATTTT.